This T cell receptor beta chain was documented in a study of CD8+CD57+ T cells in acquired aplastic anemia. The CDR3 length is 12 residues. V gave up 5 bases and J gave up 8 bases; unmatched junction bases: 8. Germline-derived CDR1 and CDR2 are SQVTM and ANQGSEA. TCR beta VDJ and CDR3 were profiled, and genomic DNA was the template. TCRdb ran MiXCR on the reads and lists one entry per CDR3 protein. Counted here are about 190,000 distinct CDR3 sequences, 40% to 50% occurring once; the ten biggest clones make up 8.5% to 10%. Patients chosen for sequencing had CD8+CD57+ cells that had expanded, as shown by flow cytometry.

The clonotype comes from a human donor with aplastic anemia. Sequencing was performed on sorted CD4+, CD8+, or CD8+CD57+ T cells (not recorded which) from PBMCs. The rearrangement links TRBV29-1 to TRBJ1-2, with 7 bases matching TRBD1. The CDR3 region has the DNA TGCAGCGTTCCCGACAGGGCAGGCGGCTACACCTTC. Encoded protein: CSVPDRAGGYTF.